The 8 T cell receptor beta chains listed next were all sequenced from one sample in a study of cytomegalovirus exposure and HLA in healthy donors. Primers: 60 Vbeta forward and 13 Jbeta reverse. Sequencing was performed with immunoSEQ multiplex PCR; in TCRdb, only in-frame clones are kept and a portion is missing. This sample has about 180,000 clones, with over 70% found just once. The sample consisted of PBMCs. The receptors stem from a woman aged 45-65 years in good health and CMV-seronegative.

The CDR3 DNA reads as TGTGCCAGCAGCCAAGATCCCCTAGCCGACTCCTACGAGCAGTACTTC. This encodes CASSQDPLADSYEQYF. This chain connects TRBV4-2 to TRBJ2-7; TRBD2 might be the D (5 bases). Trimming took 0 bases from V and 0 from J, leaving 12 bases between them. Germline V gene lookup returns CDR1 LGHNA and CDR2 YNFKEQ. There are 16 residues in the CDR3.

This clone appeared once. The chain combines TRBV21-1 with TRBJ1-1; the table's D gene call, TRBD1, was not cross checked with the DNA. TRBV21-1 is flagged as a pseudogene. This CDR3 is built from 17 residues. CDR3 loop: CASSIGDGGQGKTEAFF. Written as DNA, the CDR3 is TGTGCCAGCAGCATTGGGGACGGGGGACAGGGGAAGACTGAAGCTTTCTTT.

A few counts support this clone. Compared with germline, one end of the junction differs, possibly owing to a read error. The CDR3 sequence is CAWSHGQGPQPPHF. The DNA of the CDR3 is TGTGCCTGGAGTCACGGACAGGGGCCTCAGCCCCCGCATTTT. The chain recombines TRBV30 with TRBJ1-5; 9 bases are shared with TRBD1. CDR3 length: 14 amino acids. The germline V gene has CDR1 GTSNPN and CDR2 SVGIG (reference sequence).

The chain has TRBV27 and TRBJ2-7, with D possibly TRBD2 on 8 matching bases. Trimming shortened V by 1 base and J by 2 bases, and 21 bases separated the two germline ends. This CDR3 comprises 18 residues. The germline CDR1 and CDR2 sequences are MNHEY and SMNVEV (reference sequence). CDR3 in amino acids: CASSLFRGGGGMTYEQYF. The CDR3 DNA sequence: TGTGCCAGCAGTTTATTCCGAGGGGGCGGGGGGATGACCTACGAGCAGTACTTC.

The genes are TRBV14 and TRBJ2-7; a weak D match, TRBD2 (6 bases). Trimming pared 2 bases from V and 1 base from J, leaving 12 bases between. The CDR3 loop spans 15 amino acids. Germline values: CDR1 SGHDN, CDR2 FVKESK. As DNA, the CDR3 is TGTGCCAGCAGCCAATGGACGGGACTGTCCTACGAGCAGTACTTC. Encoded protein: CASSQWTGLSYEQYF.

The chain carries TRBV5-1 and TRBJ1-1; 7 bases are a match to TRBD1. This CDR3 has 15 residues. Per the germline V gene, CDR1 is SGHRS and CDR2 is YFSETQ. Trimming cost V 3 bases and J 1 base; bases outside gene matches: 6. The CDR3, as DNA: TGCGCCAGCAGCTCCCGACAGGGTGGGAACACTGAAGCTTTCTTT. As protein: CASSSRQGGNTEAFF.

The chain carries TRBV21-1 and TRBJ1-1; TRBD1, the D gene given by the table, was not confirmed from the DNA. TRBV21-1 is termed a pseudogene. This CDR3 has 20 residues. CDR3 sequence reads: CASSNVVPFVRGNKDTEAFF. In nucleotides, the CDR3 is TGTGCCAGCAGCAATGTCGTCCCGTTTGTAAGGGGAAATAAGGACACTGAAGCTTTCTTT.

The chain uses TRBV10-1 and TRBJ1-2, with TRBD1 identical over 7 bases. The germline V gene has CDR1 WNHNN and CDR2 SYGVQD (reference sequence). V shed 6 bases, J shed 7 bases, and the junction held 8 bases outside the gene matches. The CDR3 contains 13 residues. The CDR3, as DNA: TGCGCCAGCAGCAATACAGGGGACAGTGGCTACACCTTC. Its protein is CASSNTGDSGYTF.